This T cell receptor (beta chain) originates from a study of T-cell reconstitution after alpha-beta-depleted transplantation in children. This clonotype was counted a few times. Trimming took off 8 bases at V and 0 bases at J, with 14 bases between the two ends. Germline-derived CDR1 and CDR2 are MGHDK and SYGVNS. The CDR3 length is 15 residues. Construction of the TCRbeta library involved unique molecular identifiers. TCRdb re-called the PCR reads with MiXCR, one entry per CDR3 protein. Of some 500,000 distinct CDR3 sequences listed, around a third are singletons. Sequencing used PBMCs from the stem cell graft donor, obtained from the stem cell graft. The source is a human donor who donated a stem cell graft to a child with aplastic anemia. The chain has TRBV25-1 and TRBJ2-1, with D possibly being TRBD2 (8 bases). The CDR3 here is CASQTGTSSYNEQFF. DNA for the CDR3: TGTGCCAGCCAGACAGGGACTAGCTCCTACAATGAGCAGTTCTTC. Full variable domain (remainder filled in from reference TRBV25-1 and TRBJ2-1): EADIYQTPRYLVIGTGKKITLECSQTMGHDKMYWYQQDPGMELHLIHYSYGVNSTEKGDLSSESTVSRIRTEHFPLTLESARPSHTSQYLCASQTGTSSYNEQFFGPGTRLTVL.